This T cell receptor beta chain comes out of a study of blood T cell repertoires in COVID-19. Trimming cost V 5 bases and J 5 bases; bases outside gene matches: 8. Germline values: CDR1 MDHEN, CDR2 SYDVKM. CDR3 length equals 15 residues. Clones were sequenced by immunoSEQ multiplex PCR, and TCRdb holds only the in-frame ones, with some missing. The table records about 190,000 clones, over 70% of them present only once. The chain is built from TRBV28 and TRBJ1-4, with 7 bases identical to TRBD1. This TCR derives from a man in his fifties or sixties with active or convalescent COVID-19. Sequencing was carried out using peripheral blood. The CDR3 coding sequence is TGTGCCAGCAGTCGACAGGGAGCATCCAATGAAAAACTGTTTTTT. Translated: CASSRQGASNEKLFF.